The 4 T cell receptor beta chains in this list originate from one sample, sequenced in a study of blood T cell repertoires in COVID-19 (dated by TCRdb to 2019 to 2021). To prepare the library, the immunoSEQ multiplex PCR assay was applied. In TCRdb, the immuneACCESS table is reduced to in-frame sequences with V and J assigned. These tables do not hold every clone; where another copy was compared, an unresolved V gene accounts for under half, and the others remain unexplained. This sample holds hundreds of thousands of clones; roughly 87% were observed only once. The ten largest clonotypes hold roughly 0.92% of the sample. The sequenced material came from peripheral blood. The receptors were gathered from a young man with COVID-19, enrolled during active disease.

The chain couples TRBV7-8 to TRBJ1-5, with TRBD1 identical over 10 bases. This CDR3 comprises 18 residues. CDR1 and CDR2 from the germline V gene are SGHVS and FQNEAQ. The V and J ends lost 3 bases and 2 bases, in that order; junction bases with no gene match: 10. The DNA of the CDR3 is TGTGCCAGCAGCTTCTCTAGACAGGGGGCAAGGGGCAATCAGCCCCAGCATTTT. It translates to CASSFSRQGARGNQPQHF.

The rearrangement joins TRBV19 to TRBJ2-7; TRBD1 aligns across 8 bases. Per germline, CDR1 LNHDA and CDR2 SQIVND (reference sequence). CDR3 length: 13 residues. The J segment lost 3 bases and the V segment lost 4 bases, leaving 2 bases of the junction unmatched. The CDR3 loop reads CASSRTGRYEQYF. The CDR3 region has the DNA TGTGCCAGTAGTAGGACAGGGCGCTACGAGCAGTACTTC.

This chain links TRBV27 with TRBJ2-1; D is perhaps TRBD2 (6 bases). The CDR3 contains 17 residues. The V gene lost 5 bases and the J gene lost 0 bases, with 17 bases spanning the gap. Germline CDR1 MNHEY, CDR2 SMNVEV (reference sequence). The CDR3 region has the DNA TGTGCCAGCAGTCTACCATCTAGCGCCGGCTCCTACAATGAGCAGTTCTTC. Translation gives CASSLPSSAGSYNEQFF.

The V gene is TRBV21-1, the J gene TRBJ2-1; the table calls TRBD2, which could not be checked here. TRBV21-1 is an annotated pseudogene. The length of the CDR3 is 16 residues. CDR3 coding DNA: TGTGCCAGCAGCAAAGGACCTAGCGGGGGGGTCAATGAGCAGTTCTTC. Protein: CASSKGPSGGVNEQFF.